These T cell receptor beta chains were read from a single sample in a study of cytomegalovirus exposure and HLA in healthy donors. Clones were sequenced by immunoSEQ multiplex PCR, and TCRdb holds only the in-frame ones, with some missing. Found here are about 200,000 clones, roughly 80% of them singletons; the top ten hold 2.9%. The specimen was PBMCs. The receptors come from a man aged 25 to 40 in good health and CMV-seronegative. Each CDR3 is given with its conserved first and last residue. Fields, in order: J gene, V gene, D gene, clone size, CDR3 protein, CDR3 DNA. A D gene is named only where the DNA matches it firmly. Size tells how often a clone was seen (once, few, many) or the class of an expanded clone, and some rows leave it out.

J: TRBJ2-7; V: TRBV7-6; D: -; size: -; CDR3: CASSSPEGQRGTYEQYF; DNA: TGTGCCAGCAGCTCCCCGGAAGGACAGCGAGGAACCTACGAGCAGTACTTC
J: TRBJ1-1; V: TRBV2; D: -; size: -; CDR3: CASRLNRENTEAFF; DNA: TGTGCCAGCAGGCTAAATCGGGAGAACACTGAAGCTTTCTTT
J: TRBJ1-6; V: TRBV21-1; D: -; size: -; CDR3: CASSSGRADSPLHF; DNA: TGTGCCAGCAGCTCGGGGAGGGCGGATTCACCCCTCCACTTT
J: TRBJ1-1; V: TRBV28; D: -; size: -; CDR3: CASSPPGGLTEAFF; DNA: TGTGCCAGCAGCCCCCCTGGAGGCCTGACTGAAGCTTTCTTT
J: TRBJ1-1; V: TRBV11-2; D: TRBD1; size: -; CDR3: CASRPGQGYTEAFF; DNA: TGTGCCAGCAGACCGGGACAGGGGTACACTGAAGCTTTCTTT
J: TRBJ2-5; V: TRBV11-2; D: -; size: -; CDR3: CASSPWGGAVYRETQYF; DNA: TGTGCCAGCAGCCCCTGGGGGGGGGCCGTATATCGAGAGACCCAGTACTTC
J: TRBJ1-2; V: TRBV25-1; D: TRBD1; size: once; CDR3: CASSVQGAHGYTF; DNA: TGTGCCAGCAGTGTACAGGGGGCACATGGCTACACCTTC
J: TRBJ2-6; V: TRBV28; D: TRBD1; size: once; CDR3: CASSFPTGKPGASVLTF; DNA: TGTGCCAGCAGTTTCCCGACAGGGAAGCCTGGGGCCAGCGTCCTGACTTTC
J: TRBJ1-2; V: TRBV28; D: -; size: -; CDR3: CASSFRQWGDAPSYGYTF; DNA: TGTGCCAGCAGTTTTCGTCAATGGGGGGATGCGCCTAGCTATGGCTACACCTTC
J: TRBJ1-2; V: TRBV4-3; D: TRBD1; size: once; CDR3: CASSQDPPDRGRFYGYTF; DNA: TGCGCCAGCAGCCAAGATCCTCCCGACAGGGGACGATTCTATGGCTACACCTTC
J: TRBJ1-1; V: TRBV28; D: TRBD1; size: once; CDR3: CASRGPPGQLNTEAFF; DNA: TGTGCCAGCAGGGGTCCTCCGGGACAGTTGAACACTGAAGCTTTCTTT
J: TRBJ2-2; V: TRBV9; D: TRBD2; size: few; CDR3: CASREGGGLTGELFF; DNA: TGTGCCAGCCGGGAGGGGGGGGGACTTACCGGGGAGCTGTTTTTT
J: TRBJ1-1; V: TRBV7-9; D: TRBD1; size: -; CDR3: CASSLGQATNTEAFF; DNA: TGTGCCAGCAGCCTCGGACAGGCAACGAACACTGAAGCTTTCTTT
J: TRBJ1-2; V: TRBV7-9; D: TRBD1; size: few; CDR3: CASSVSGTGTGYTF; DNA: TGTGCCAGCAGCGTCTCGGGGACAGGGACCGGCTACACCTTC
J: TRBJ2-5; V: TRBV11-2; D: -; size: -; CDR3: CASSLISRYGETQYF; DNA: TGTGCCAGCAGCTTAATTTCTCGGTACGGGGAGACCCAGTACTTC
J: TRBJ1-2; V: TRBV4-1; D: -; size: -; CDR3: CASSHRAWTDANYGYTF; DNA: TGCGCCAGCAGCCATCGAGCTTGGACAGATGCTAACTATGGCTACACCTTC
J: TRBJ2-7; V: TRBV4-1; D: -; size: -; CDR3: CASSQERSTGNRYEQYF; DNA: TGCGCCAGCAGCCAAGAACGGTCTACAGGGAATAGGTACGAGCAGTACTTC
J: TRBJ1-1; V: TRBV6-1; D: -; size: -; CDR3: CASSEARNTEAFF; DNA: TGTGCCAGCAGTGAAGCGAGGAACACTGAAGCTTTCTTT
J: TRBJ2-1; V: TRBV11-3; D: TRBD2; size: -; CDR3: CASSSGLYNEQFF; DNA: TGTGCCAGCAGCTCGGGACTATACAATGAGCAGTTCTTC
J: TRBJ2-7; V: TRBV4-3; D: TRBD2; size: -; CDR3: CASSPRYGSGGAPYEQYF; DNA: TGCGCCAGCAGCCCCCGTTATGGTAGCGGGGGGGCGCCCTACGAGCAGTACTTC
J: TRBJ1-6; V: TRBV5-4; D: TRBD1; size: -; CDR3: CASSPRGGTGSSPLHF; DNA: TGTGCCAGCAGCCCCCGGGGCGGGACAGGGAGCTCACCCCTCCACTTT
J: TRBJ1-5; V: TRBV10-3; D: -; size: -; CDR3: CAISESKPQPQHF; DNA: TGTGCCATCAGTGAGTCGAAGCCTCAGCCCCAGCATTTT
J: TRBJ1-2; V: TRBV5-6; D: -; size: -; CDR3: CASSLGSGGYTF; DNA: TGTGCCAGCAGCTTGGGCTCGGGGGGCTACACCTTC
J: TRBJ2-3; V: TRBV29-1; D: TRBD1; size: -; CDR3: CSVGTGTDTQYF; DNA: TGCAGCGTTGGGACAGGGACAGATACGCAGTATTTT
J: TRBJ2-3; V: TRBV27; D: -; size: -; CDR3: CASSLRGAGWSTGAVAPQYF; DNA: TGTGCCAGCAGTTTAAGAGGGGCAGGGTGGTCGACGGGAGCGGTCGCCCCGCAGTATTTT
J: TRBJ1-1; V: TRBV6-6; D: -; size: -; CDR3: CASSYPGANTEAFF; DNA: TGTGCCAGCAGTTACCCGGGAGCTAACACTGAAGCTTTCTTT
J: TRBJ2-7; V: TRBV6-6; D: TRBD1; size: once; CDR3: CASSYRTGVPTYEQYF; DNA: TGTGCCAGCAGTTATCGGACAGGGGTCCCTACCTACGAGCAGTACTTC
J: TRBJ1-3; V: TRBV5-4; D: -; size: -; CDR3: CASSFGPLSAGASGNTIYF; DNA: TGTGCCAGCAGCTTTGGACCGCTCTCGGCGGGGGCCTCTGGAAACACCATATATTTT
J: TRBJ2-2; V: TRBV7-7; D: TRBD1; size: few; CDR3: CASSPGTGGTGELFF; DNA: TGTGCTAGCAGCCCCGGGACAGGGGGCACCGGGGAGCTGTTTTTT
J: TRBJ1-4; V: TRBV5-8; D: TRBD1; size: -; CDR3: CASRGFTGATNEKLFF; DNA: TGTGCCAGCAGAGGATTTACAGGGGCAACTAATGAAAAACTGTTTTTT
J: TRBJ2-7; V: TRBV28; D: -; size: -; CDR3: CASRDMGQAPYEQYF; DNA: TGTGCCAGCAGAGACATGGGGCAGGCCCCGTACGAGCAGTACTTC
J: TRBJ1-2; V: TRBV6-5; D: TRBD1; size: -; CDR3: CASRLYRGGYTF; DNA: TGTGCCAGCCGCCTCTACAGGGGTGGCTACACCTTC
J: TRBJ1-1; V: TRBV9; D: -; size: -; CDR3: CASSFQGNTEAFF; DNA: TGTGCCAGCAGCTTCCAGGGAAATACTGAAGCTTTCTTT
J: TRBJ2-7; V: TRBV4-2; D: -; size: -; CDR3: CASSSDFGAAEQYF; DNA: TGTGCCAGCAGTTCTGACTTTGGGGCTGCCGAGCAGTACTTC
J: TRBJ2-7; V: TRBV5-1; D: -; size: -; CDR3: CASSFRTPSYEQYF; DNA: TGCGCCAGCAGCTTTCGGACACCGTCCTACGAGCAGTACTTC
J: TRBJ1-1; V: TRBV2; D: -; size: -; CDR3: CALIDGNTEAFF; DNA: TGTGCCCTAATCGATGGGAACACTGAAGCTTTCTTT
J: TRBJ1-5; V: TRBV6-5; D: -; size: -; CDR3: CASSLDGDQPQHF; DNA: TGTGCCAGCAGTCTCGACGGGGATCAGCCCCAGCATTTT
J: TRBJ1-3; V: TRBV19; D: -; size: -; CDR3: CASTRGSGNTIYF; DNA: TGTGCCAGTACCCGAGGGTCTGGAAACACCATATATTTT
J: TRBJ1-4; V: TRBV19; D: TRBD1; size: -; CDR3: CASRLGQGPNEKLFF; DNA: TGTGCCAGCCGACTAGGACAGGGTCCTAATGAAAAACTGTTTTTT
J: TRBJ2-7; V: TRBV4-1; D: -; size: -; CDR3: CASSQEEISYEQYF; DNA: TGCGCCAGCAGCCAAGAGGAGATTTCCTACGAGCAGTACTTC
J: TRBJ2-7; V: TRBV7-2; D: -; size: -; CDR3: CASSLRGLGDHEQYF; DNA: TGTGCCAGCAGCTTACGGGGGTTGGGGGACCACGAGCAGTACTTC
J: TRBJ1-2; V: TRBV5-6; D: -; size: -; CDR3: CASSSLGEEYGYTF; DNA: TGTGCCAGCAGCTCCCTCGGGGAGGAGTATGGCTACACCTTC
J: TRBJ2-5; V: TRBV2; D: TRBD1; size: few; CDR3: CASSERGQGETQYF; DNA: TGTGCCAGCAGTGAACGGGGACAGGGAGAGACCCAGTACTTC
J: TRBJ2-5; V: TRBV5-1; D: TRBD2; size: few; CDR3: CASNGIASGGPAETQYF; DNA: TGCGCCAGCAACGGTATAGCAAGCGGGGGGCCAGCAGAGACCCAGTACTTC
J: TRBJ2-1; V: TRBV5-1; D: TRBD2; size: once; CDR3: CASSFSGGEYNEQFF; DNA: TGCGCCAGCAGCTTCAGCGGGGGGGAATACAATGAGCAGTTCTTC
J: TRBJ1-2; V: TRBV10-3; D: TRBD1; size: -; CDR3: CAISPTGAAGYTF; DNA: TGTGCCATCAGTCCGACAGGGGCGGCTGGCTACACCTTC
J: TRBJ1-1; V: TRBV19; D: TRBD1; size: -; CDR3: CASRTGGAGAFF; DNA: TGTGCCAGTAGGACAGGGGGCGCGGGAGCTTTCTTT
J: TRBJ2-7; V: TRBV6-5; D: TRBD2; size: once; CDR3: CASSYSGLDSYEQYF; DNA: TGTGCCAGCAGTTATTCGGGACTAGACTCCTACGAGCAGTACTTC
J: TRBJ1-2; V: TRBV5-1; D: TRBD1; size: -; CDR3: CASSSGQVDWWYGYTF; DNA: TGCGCCAGCAGCTCGGGACAGGTTGATTGGTGGTATGGCTACACCTTC